The following is a TCR beta chain sequence with its context. These data come from a study of T cells after yellow fever vaccination. TCRdb called the 5' RACE reads again in MiXCR, with one record for every CDR3 protein. The sample yields more than 450,000 distinct CDR3 sequences, 21% seen once. The CDR3 spans 15 residues. CDR1 and CDR2 (germline): SEHNR, FQNEAQ (reference sequence). Trimming removed 5 bases at V and 5 bases at J, with 17 bases between. The chain has TRBV7-9 and TRBJ2-3, with D perhaps TRBD1 (6 bases). Here the sequenced sample was PBMCs, taken approximately 20 days after the first yellow fever vaccination. The receptor comes from a man aged 18 to 29 who received the YFV17D yellow fever vaccine. The CDR3 coding sequence is TGTGCCAGCAGCACCCACTACTACAGGGAAGATACGCAGTATTTT. Residues: CASSTHYYREDTQYF.